These T cell receptor beta chains were read from a single sample in a study of spatial heterogeneity in lung cancer. Each CDR3 protein gets one entry after TCRdb re-called the 5' RACE reads with MiXCR. In the table there are tens of thousands of distinct CDR3 sequences, 12% of which are singletons. Material: PBMCs, obtained at surgery. The receptors stem from a male donor with early-stage non-small cell lung cancer. Each CDR3 is given without its conserved first and last residue.

j_call	v_call	cdr3_aa
TRBJ2-2	TRBV19	ASSRQPTNTGELF
TRBJ2-7	TRBV29-1	SVDRGYEQY
TRBJ1-5	TRBV7-2	ASSRSTGSNQPQH
TRBJ2-3	TRBV10-3	AIGLAGGPPDTQY
TRBJ1-5	TRBV4-3	ASSQDDGNGPQH
TRBJ1-5	TRBV4-3	ASSQDRGGPQPQH
TRBJ1-1	TRBV20-1	SASSRGLTEAF
TRBJ2-6	TRBV24-1	ATGDSRSGANVLT
TRBJ1-5	TRBV15	ATSSAGGRSNQPQH
TRBJ2-5	TRBV27	ASSLGAVQETQY
TRBJ2-7	TRBV20-1	SARVSGREQY
TRBJ2-1	TRBV12-3/TRBV12-4	ASSSSGGRYNEQF
TRBJ2-3	TRBV20-1	SGGFGETPTDTQY
TRBJ2-7	TRBV4-2	ASSQVADTYEQY
TRBJ2-1	TRBV6-6	ASSISRVGANNEQF
TRBJ2-7	TRBV28	ASSPLSPPGTAYEQY
TRBJ2-5	TRBV7-2	ASSLGGSIETQY
TRBJ1-6	TRBV7-9	ASSIGTGDNSPLH
TRBJ1-3	TRBV7-2	ASRTDRASGNTIY
TRBJ2-3	TRBV29-1	SAKLPDTQY
TRBJ2-7	TRBV6-5	ASRPTGINEQY
TRBJ2-2	TRBV13	ASSLTPPESTGELF
TRBJ2-3	TRBV5-1	ASSLVGERADTQY
TRBJ2-1	TRBV28	ASSLGGQPYNEQF
TRBJ2-7	TRBV18	ASSPPSRDEQY
TRBJ2-1	TRBV11-1	ASSPTTTPVMDEQF
TRBJ1-5	TRBV27	ASSDTYNQPQH
TRBJ2-2	TRBV14	ASSQAPTGAGELF
TRBJ1-1	TRBV12-3/TRBV12-4	ASSFRRGTEAF
TRBJ1-3	TRBV7-2	ASSLGGQGIGNTIY
TRBJ2-1	TRBV20-1	SAWTSGSIGEQF
TRBJ2-2	TRBV20-1	SARDLPREVPTGELF
TRBJ2-1	TRBV7-2	ASSSGSGTRYNEQF
TRBJ1-1	TRBV5-6	ASSPVGNTEAF
TRBJ2-4	TRBV28	ASSLGQENIQY
TRBJ1-1	TRBV4-3	ASSLAPGQLNTEAF
TRBJ2-1	TRBV11-3	ASSLGSAGTYNEQF
TRBJ1-1	TRBV24-1	ATKGTGGYTEAF
TRBJ2-5	TRBV28	ASRPTKPDTGTQETQY
TRBJ2-2	TRBV9	ASSVEETSEFANTGELF
TRBJ2-2	TRBV7-3	ASSYSRPGELF
TRBJ2-4	TRBV19	ASSATGLAGDSTY
TRBJ1-5	TRBV10-3	AISESAGFSNQPQH
TRBJ1-1	TRBV15	ATSRVPHRVDTEAF
TRBJ2-1	TRBV29-1	SVAGVSYNEQF
TRBJ2-3	TRBV7-6	ASSTLGRGPSTDTQY
TRBJ2-7	TRBV9	ASSGTSYEQY
TRBJ2-5	TRBV5-7	ASSLVDRRETQY
TRBJ1-2	TRBV20-1	SARDGTAFYGYT
TRBJ1-5	TRBV18	ASSPPTVNQPQH
TRBJ2-1	TRBV11-2	ASSPLGTSGANNEQF